Below, 32 T cell receptor beta chains from the same sample are listed, as sequenced in a study of blood T cell repertoires in COVID-19. Repertoires were generated with immunoSEQ multiplex PCR, while TCRdb's copy carries only in-frame clones and drops some. Of around 150,000 clones listed, about nine tenths are singletons. The material sequenced was peripheral blood. The receptors shown here come from a man aged 25 to 40 with COVID-19, enrolled during active disease.

The chain recombines TRBV6-5 with TRBJ2-7; 11 nucleotides align to TRBD2. The length of the CDR3 is 14 residues. The V gene end was trimmed by 7 bases and the J gene end by 7 bases; junction bases not matched to a gene: 9. Germline assignment: CDR1 MNHEY and CDR2 SVGAGI. The CDR3 DNA is TGTGCCAGCACCCGACTAGCGGGACTTGGAGAGCAGTACTTC. Protein product: CASTRLAGLGEQYF.

The V and J genes are TRBV2 and TRBJ2-1, with TRBD2 matching 10 bases. Looked up from germline, CDR1 is SNHLY and CDR2 is FYNNEI. V gave up 7 bases and J gave up 7 bases; unmatched junction bases: 13. The length of the CDR3 is 16 residues. The CDR3 here is CASKSPSGGPGNEQFF. The CDR3 DNA reads TGTGCCAGCAAGTCTCCTAGCGGGGGCCCGGGGAATGAGCAGTTCTTC.

The gene calls are TRBV28 and TRBJ1-1; D may be TRBD1 (5 bases). Trimming left V 2 bases short and J 1 base short, with 20 bases between. Germline lookup yields CDR1 MDHEN and CDR2 SYDVKM. This CDR3 region has 18 residues. CDR3 region: CASSLISSSGGRNTEAFF. CDR3 sequence (DNA): TGTGCCAGCAGTTTAATCTCGTCATCGGGGGGTAGGAACACTGAAGCTTTCTTT.

The chain links TRBV5-1 to TRBJ2-5; no firm D call. Deletions cut 1 base from V and 5 bases from J, with 12 bases between. In germline, CDR1 is SGHRS, CDR2 YFSETQ. The CDR3 is 14 amino acids. The CDR3 sequence: CASSLLTIGETQYF. The DNA for the CDR3 is TGCGCCAGCAGCTTGCTGACGATCGGGGAGACCCAGTACTTC.

This clone was recorded a few times. The gene calls are TRBV6-5 and TRBJ2-4; 10 bases are a match to TRBD2. This CDR3 contains 14 residues. The germline V gene encodes CDR1 MNHEY and CDR2 SVGAGI. V was pared by 8 bases and J by 13 bases, with 14 bases of the junction left unmatched. In nucleotides, the CDR3 is TGTGCCAGCTATCAAGACGGACTAGCGGAAAAACAGTACTTC. This sequence encodes CASYQDGLAEKQYF.

This clone showed up just a few times. The rearrangement joins TRBV7-2 to TRBJ2-5; TRBD1 is a possible D gene (6 bases). This CDR3 has 13 residues. Germline CDR1 reads SGHTA; CDR2 reads FQGNSA. Trimming removed 5 bases at V and 9 bases at J, with 16 bases between. The CDR3 DNA follows: TGTGCCAGCAGCACCACAGGGCTCTTGGCCCAGTACTTC. Amino acid sequence: CASSTTGLLAQYF.

The sample holds one count of this clone. V usage is TRBV24-1 and J usage is TRBJ1-1, with D perhaps matching TRBD1 (5 bases). Per germline, CDR1 KGHDR and CDR2 SFDVKD. V dropped 0 bases and J dropped 3 bases, with 10 bases sitting between them. The CDR3 is 15 residues long. CDR3 amino acids: CATSDLFSRDTEAFF. CDR3 sequence (DNA): TGTGCCACCAGTGATTTGTTTTCCAGGGACACTGAAGCTTTCTTT.

The chain combines TRBV6-2 or TRBV6-3 with TRBJ1-5; D may be TRBD1 (6 bases). V was shortened by 7 bases and J by 0 bases, with 13 bases between the two germline ends. Germline CDR1 reads MNHEY; CDR2 reads SVGEGT. This CDR3 contains 15 residues. The CDR3 DNA reads as TGTGCCAGCAACCCTCGGACAGCTAGCAATCAGCCCCAGCATTTT. Translation gives CASNPRTASNQPQHF.

The J gene is TRBJ2-7, the V gene TRBV2; 7 nucleotides align to TRBD1. The CDR3 runs to 15 residues. Looked up from germline, CDR1 is SNHLY and CDR2 is FYNNEI. V dropped 3 bases and J dropped 0; count of bases not matched to a gene: 5. CDR3 loop: CASSEGDSSSYEQYF. The DNA of the CDR3 is TGTGCCAGCAGTGAGGGGGACAGTTCCTCCTACGAGCAGTACTTC. The whole variable domain, remainder taken from reference TRBV2 and TRBJ2-7, is EPEVTQTPSHQVTQMGQEVILRCVPISNHLYFYWYRQILGQKVEFLVSFYNNEISEKSEIFDDQFSVERPDGSNFTLKIRSTKLEDSAMYFCASSEGDSSSYEQYFGPGTRLTVT.

This chain uses TRBV5-1 with TRBJ1-2, with D possibly matching TRBD1 (6 bases). Germline CDR1 is SGHRS and CDR2 is YFSETQ. The CDR3 length is 13 residues. V lost 4 bases, J lost 6 bases, and 13 bases lay in between. This CDR3 reads CASSIGTQDGYTF. CDR3 nucleotides: TGCGCCAGCAGCATCGGGACACAGGATGGCTACACCTTC.

V is TRBV28 and J is TRBJ1-1; no clear D. The CDR3 loop spans 14 amino acids. The germline V and J ends were trimmed by 2 bases and 11 bases, with 18 bases remaining between them. Per the germline V gene, CDR1 is MDHEN and CDR2 is SYDVKM. CDR3 in DNA: TGTGCCAGCAGTTTAGGGCTTTTCGCCTCGGGGGCTTTCTTT. Its translation: CASSLGLFASGAFF.

The DNA for the CDR3 is TGTGCCAGCAGCTTAGCGGGAGCGGTCAATGAGCAGTTCTTC. The encoded protein is CASSLAGAVNEQFF. The V call is TRBV7-6, the J call TRBJ2-1; a weak D match, TRBD2 (5 bases). The CDR3 extends over 14 amino acids. CDR1 SGHVS and CDR2 FNYEAQ come from the germline V gene. V shed 0 bases and J shed 6 bases, with 9 bases lying between them.

This clone was observed once. The rearrangement links TRBV24-1 to TRBJ2-7; 8 bases line up with TRBD1. The CDR3 runs 15 residues. The germline V gene has CDR1 KGHDR and CDR2 SFDVKD. V shed 4 bases, J shed 4 bases, and the junction held 8 bases outside the gene matches. The CDR3 DNA follows: TGTGCCACCAGTGACCCTGGGACAGGTGATTACGAGCAGTACTTC. As protein: CATSDPGTGDYEQYF.

This chain links TRBV14 with TRBJ1-1, with 10 positions matching TRBD1. J was trimmed by 5 bases and V by 0 bases; bases with no gene match: 3. The CDR3 sequence is 15 residues long. CDR1 SGHDN and CDR2 FVKESK come from the germline V gene. The CDR3 DNA is TGTGCCAGCAGCCAAGAGGGACAGGGGACTACTGAAGCTTTCTTT. Translation gives CASSQEGQGTTEAFF.

The chain has TRBV5-1 and TRBJ1-2; TRBD1 agrees at 9 bases. Germline CDR1 reads SGHRS; CDR2 reads YFSETQ. Losses at the gene ends were 4 bases for V and 5 bases for J; bases not matched to a gene: 6. This CDR3 contains 14 residues. DNA of the CDR3: TGCGCCAGCAGCACGGTGACAGGGGGATATGGCTACACCTTC. The encoded protein is CASSTVTGGYGYTF.

This chain connects TRBV7-7 to TRBJ2-5; 7 positions match TRBD1. The CDR3 contains 14 residues. The ends lost 3 bases at V and 2 bases at J; junction bases unmatched: 3. The germline CDR1 and CDR2 sequences are SSHAT and FNYEAQ (reference sequence). The CDR3 coding sequence is TGTGCCAGCAGCTTCTTGGGACAGCAAGAGACCCAGTACTTC. This translates into CASSFLGQQETQYF.

The CDR3 DNA follows: TGTGCCAGCAGCGCCTCTCAAGGGGGATCCTACGAGCAGTACTTC. It translates to CASSASQGGSYEQYF. The rearrangement joins TRBV9 to TRBJ2-7, with a possible D match to TRBD1 (6 bases). The germline V gene has CDR1 SGDLS and CDR2 YYNGEE. The ends were cut back, 3 bases at V and 1 base at J, with 14 bases in the middle. This CDR3 has 15 residues.

This chain connects TRBV4-3 to TRBJ1-1; 7 nucleotides agree with TRBD1. This CDR3 has 17 residues. The trim removed 0 bases at V and 3 bases at J, leaving 10 bases unmatched. CDR1 and CDR2 (germline): LGHNA, YSLEER. In nucleotides, the CDR3 is TGCGCCAGCAGCCAAGATATGAGGGGGCGTGGGCACACTGAAGCTTTCTTT. As protein: CASSQDMRGRGHTEAFF.

The chain carries TRBV10-3 and TRBJ1-1, with D unclear. This CDR3 contains 13 residues. Trimming removed 6 bases from V and 5 bases from J, with 13 bases in between. Germline values: CDR1 ENHRY, CDR2 SYGVKD. CDR3 DNA: TGTGCCATCAGATATGGAAGCGAGACTGAAGCTTTCTTT. Its translation: CAIRYGSETEAFF.

Here the CDR3 DNA reads TGCGCCAGCAGCCAAGATGAGGTGGCCTACGAGCAGTACTTC. It encodes CASSQDEVAYEQYF. The chain recombines TRBV4-1 with TRBJ2-7, with D uncertain. The V and J ends lost 0 bases and 2 bases respectively, with 8 bases between them. The CDR3 has 14 amino acids. CDR1 MGHRA and CDR2 YSYEKL come from the germline V gene.

The chain joins TRBV9 to TRBJ2-2; TRBD1 agrees at 7 bases. This CDR3 has 18 residues. V lost 0 bases, J lost 2 bases, and 10 bases stayed unmatched. Germline V gene sequence: CDR1 SGDLS, CDR2 YYNGEE. CDR3 coding DNA: TGTGCCAGCAGCGTAGTAGGGGGACAGACAGTTAACACCGGGGAGCTGTTTTTT. Protein sequence: CASSVVGGQTVNTGELFF.

V is TRBV9 and J is TRBJ2-3; 7 bases match TRBD2. The V and J ends lost 1 base and 2 bases, in that order; junction bases with no gene match: 31. CDR3 length equals 24 residues. Germline lookup yields CDR1 SGDLS and CDR2 YYNGEE. The CDR3 spells CASSVYRHYWGPLWASGYTDTQYF. The CDR3 nucleotides read TGTGCCAGCAGCGTATATCGGCATTATTGGGGCCCTTTATGGGCTAGCGGATACACAGATACGCAGTATTTT.

This chain links TRBV19 with TRBJ1-1; TRBD1 agrees at 7 bases. Germline V gene sequence: CDR1 LNHDA, CDR2 SQIVND (reference sequence). J was trimmed by 0 bases and V by 7 bases; bases with no gene match: 11. CDR3 size: 16 residues. The CDR3 DNA sequence: TGTGCCAGTACCAACCTGGGCAGGGGGATGAACACTGAAGCTTTCTTT. Amino acids: CASTNLGRGMNTEAFF.

The chain links TRBV19 to TRBJ1-4; 7 positions agree with TRBD1. Germline CDR1 LNHDA, CDR2 SQIVND (reference sequence). The CDR3 is 15 residues long. Trimming at V came to 6 bases and at J to 4 bases, leaving 8 bases not matched to a gene. This CDR3 reads CASRRGGARNEKLFF. The DNA of the CDR3 is TGTGCCAGTAGGAGAGGGGGCGCCCGTAATGAAAAACTGTTTTTT.

The chain uses TRBV27 and TRBJ2-6; 11 bases are shared with TRBD1. Per the germline V gene, CDR1 is MNHEY and CDR2 is SMNVEV (reference sequence). The junction had 2 bases not matched to a gene; V was cut back by 4 bases and J by 0 bases. The CDR3 is 17 amino acids. This chain's CDR3 is CASSSGQGASGANVLTF. The CDR3 DNA sequence: TGTGCCAGCAGTTCCGGACAGGGGGCCTCTGGGGCCAACGTCCTGACTTTC.

The CDR3 reads CASSPGNSSSKETQYF. CDR3 nucleotides: TGTGCCAGCTCACCAGGGAACTCTAGCTCTAAGGAGACCCAGTACTTC. J is TRBJ2-5 and V is TRBV18; weak D call: TRBD2 (5 bases). The CDR3 loop spans 16 amino acids. Trimming removed 2 bases at V and 5 bases at J, with 18 bases between. The germline gives CDR1 KGHSH, CDR2 LQKENI.

The chain couples TRBV19 to TRBJ1-1, with D tentatively TRBD1 (5 bases). Germline values: CDR1 LNHDA, CDR2 SQIVND (reference sequence). This CDR3 is built from 15 residues. V lost 2 bases to trimming and J lost 6 bases, with 16 bases between them. The CDR3 DNA reads as TGTGCCAGTAGTATACCCTCCACAGGATTGGCTGAAGCTTTCTTT. It specifies CASSIPSTGLAEAFF. The full variable domain, its missing parts supplied by reference TRBV19 and TRBJ1-1, is DGGITQSPKYLFRKEGQNVTLSCEQNLNHDAMYWYRQDPGQGLRLIYYSQIVNDFQKGDIAEGYSVSREKKESFPLTVTSAQKNPTAFYLCASSIPSTGLAEAFFGQGTRLTVV.

The V call is TRBV28, the J call TRBJ1-5; 11 bases align to TRBD1. Germline CDR1 reads MDHEN; CDR2 reads SYDVKM. This CDR3 has 16 amino acids. V lost 3 bases to trimming and J lost 4 bases; unmatched junction nucleotides: 5. The CDR3 here is CASSFSDRGLNQPQHF. The CDR3 bases are TGTGCCAGCAGTTTCTCGGACAGGGGGCTTAATCAGCCCCAGCATTTT.

This clone was detected only a few times. V is TRBV20-1 and J is TRBJ1-2; 12 bases align to TRBD1. The ends lost 3 bases at V and 6 bases at J; junction bases unmatched: 26. This CDR3 is 21 amino acids long. Germline loops: CDR1 DFQATT, CDR2 SNEGSKA (reference sequence). As DNA, the CDR3 is TGCAGTGCTAGTGGTTTGATAGAACCCCCCGGGACAGGGGGCCCCGCGGATGGCTACACCTTC. Its translation: CSASGLIEPPGTGGPADGYTF.

CDR3 loop: CASSPGLARDEQFF. The DNA for the CDR3 is TGTGCCAGCAGTCCAGGACTAGCAAGGGATGAGCAGTTCTTC. This chain uses TRBV9 with TRBJ2-1, with 8 bases that match TRBD2. J was trimmed by 8 bases and V by 5 bases; bases with no gene match: 9. This CDR3 comprises 14 residues. Germline V lookup: CDR1 SGDLS, CDR2 YYNGEE.

This clone occurred once. The chain carries TRBV19 and TRBJ1-3, with unresolved D. Trimming left V 3 bases short and J 0 bases short, with 12 bases between. The CDR3 runs to 16 residues. Germline CDR1 is LNHDA and CDR2 is SQIVND (reference sequence). CDR3 region: CASSIGRRSSGNTIYF. In DNA form, the CDR3 reads TGTGCCAGTAGTATTGGCAGGCGAAGCTCTGGAAACACCATATATTTT.

The chain couples TRBV4-3 to TRBJ2-7; weak D call: TRBD1 (5 bases). CDR1 and CDR2 (germline): LGHNA, YSLEER. The CDR3 is 15 residues long. Trimming took off 3 bases at V and 3 bases at J, with 15 bases between the two ends. The CDR3 DNA reads as TGCGCCAGCAGCCAGGACCCAGGGTTGAACTACGAGCAGTACTTC. Translated: CASSQDPGLNYEQYF.